The T cell receptor (beta chain) under discussion was sequenced for a study of blood T cells in healthy people across ages. Overall study results and limits: Among T cells, TCR beta diversity per million cells dropped roughly linearly as age rose.

Total RNA amounts of at least 5 micrograms were extracted per sample. A J-beta primer mix and a sample-barcoded 5' primer were used in a second PCR of roughly 7 to 12 cycles. A single record per CDR3 protein comes from TCRdb applying MiXCR to the 5' RACE reads. The sample yields 700,000 or so distinct CDR3 sequences, approximately 22% seen once. In this sample, this clonotype turned up a few times. What it binds is unknown. This TCR came from a man between 65 and 85 years old in good health. Sequencing input: blood.

CDR3 in amino acids: CASSVSGSYNEQFF. In DNA, the CDR3 is TGCGCCAGCAGCGTCTCAGGCTCCTACAATGAGCAGTTCTTC. The chain couples TRBV5-1 to TRBJ2-1; unclear D gene. Trimming took 4 bases from V and 0 from J, leaving 8 bases between them. The germline CDR1 and CDR2 sequences are SGHRS and YFSETQ. The CDR3 is 14 amino acids. Together with reference TRBV5-1 and TRBJ2-1, the CDR3 gives the full variable domain: KAGVTQTPRYLIKTRGQQVTLSCSPISGHRSVSWYQQTPGQGLQFLFEYFSETQRNKGNFPGRFSGRQFSNSRSEMNVSTLELGDSALYLCASSVSGSYNEQFFGPGTRLTVL.